This passage covers 24 T cell receptor beta chains from one sample sequenced in a study of shared clonotypes between healthy human individuals. Naive CD8 cells, CD45RO-negative and positively selected for CCR7, excluded terminally differentiated effector memory CD45RA+ cells. Sequencing used immunoSEQ multiplex PCR; TCRdb keeps in-frame clones, though not all of them. The sample yields hundreds of thousands of clones, 95% to 96% seen once. Sequencing used naive CD8+ T cells sorted from blood. The receptors were sampled from a woman aged 25 to 39 in good health.

This chain links TRBV9 with TRBJ2-1; D perhaps matches TRBD2 (6 bases). This CDR3 comprises 14 residues. CDR1 is SGDLS and CDR2 is YYNGEE in the germline V gene. V was trimmed by 3 bases and J by 7 bases, leaving 14 bases between them. In DNA form, the CDR3 reads TGTGCCAGCAGCGCTCGCCGGAGGGAAAATGAGCAGTTCTTC. Translating it yields CASSARRRENEQFF.

This clone appeared once. V gene TRBV6-5 combines with J gene TRBJ1-1; possibly TRBD1 for D (5 bases). The CDR3 contains 15 residues. Trimming left V 5 bases short and J 7 bases short, with 20 bases between. In germline, CDR1 is MNHEY, CDR2 SVGAGI. In nucleotides, the CDR3 is TGTGCCAGCAGTAACAGGTTGGGGTATGATGGTGAAGCTTTCTTT. This sequence encodes CASSNRLGYDGEAFF.

The gene calls are TRBV7-9 and TRBJ2-1, with D tentatively TRBD1 or TRBD2 (6 bases each). The germline V and J ends were trimmed by 0 bases and 4 bases, with 10 bases remaining between them. Per the germline V gene, CDR1 is SEHNR and CDR2 is FQNEAQ (reference sequence). This CDR3 has 15 amino acids. The CDR3 bases are TGTGCCAGCAGCTTAGCGGAGGGACATTACAATGAGCAGTTCTTC. Its translation: CASSLAEGHYNEQFF.

J is TRBJ2-1 and V is TRBV5-6, with D tentatively TRBD2 (5 bases). CDR1 is SGHDT and CDR2 is YYEEEE in the germline V gene. The CDR3 is 11 amino acids. The V and J ends lost 2 bases and 13 bases respectively, with 10 bases between them. CDR3 sequence: CASSLGLAQFF. In DNA form, the CDR3 reads TGTGCCAGCAGCTTAGGACTGGCCCAGTTCTTC.

The V call is TRBV4-1, the J call TRBJ2-1; TRBD2 might be the D (5 bases). Germline V CDR1 and CDR2: MGHRA, YSYEKL. V gave up 2 bases and J gave up 6 bases, with 11 bases separating them. The CDR3 extends over 14 amino acids. The CDR3 nucleotides are TGCGCCAGCAGCCAACGACTACCTTCCAATGAGCAGTTCTTC. As protein: CASSQRLPSNEQFF.

The CDR3 sequence: CASSQGRDYYEQYF. In nucleotides, the CDR3 is TGTGCCAGCAGCCAAGGACGGGATTACTACGAGCAGTACTTC. V is TRBV4-2 and J is TRBJ2-7, with D perhaps TRBD2 (5 bases). Deletions cut 1 base from V and 3 bases from J, with 10 bases between. In germline, CDR1 is LGHNA, CDR2 YNFKEQ. This CDR3 contains 14 residues.

The chain has TRBV19 and TRBJ1-4; D is possibly TRBD1 (5 bases). Per germline, CDR1 LNHDA and CDR2 SQIVND (reference sequence). There are 14 residues in the CDR3. The ends were cut back, 2 bases at V and 8 bases at J, with 12 bases in the middle. CDR3 in DNA: TGTGCCAGTAGTATACTCATGAAGGGGGAAAAACTGTTTTTT. Translating gives CASSILMKGEKLFF.

The J gene is TRBJ1-3, the V gene TRBV2; D is undetermined. The CDR3 loop spans 14 amino acids. V was cut by 8 bases and J by 0 bases, with 11 bases left in between. The germline gives CDR1 SNHLY, CDR2 FYNNEI. The CDR3 loop reads CASRLKSSGNTIYF. The CDR3 nucleotides are TGTGCCAGCCGACTAAAGAGCTCTGGAAACACCATATATTTT. Using reference TRBV2 and TRBJ1-3 for the parts outside the CDR3, the full variable domain is EPEVTQTPSHQVTQMGQEVILRCVPISNHLYFYWYRQILGQKVEFLVSFYNNEISEKSEIFDDQFSVERPDGSNFTLKIRSTKLEDSAMYFCASRLKSSGNTIYFGEGSWLTVV.

CDR3 sequence reads: CASSSWREGTGNEQYF. The CDR3 DNA sequence: TGTGCCAGCAGCTCTTGGAGGGAGGGGACAGGGAACGAGCAGTACTTC. The V call is TRBV5-5, the J call TRBJ2-7; 9 bases fit TRBD1. The CDR3 is made up of 16 amino acids. Germline loops: CDR1 SGHKS, CDR2 YYEKEE (reference sequence). V gave up 3 bases and J gave up 5 bases; unmatched junction bases: 12.

The rearrangement uses TRBV6-5 and TRBJ1-1; D remains unclear. Germline assignment: CDR1 MNHEY and CDR2 SVGAGI. V lost 2 bases and J 4 bases, leaving 14 bases between the germline ends. This CDR3 comprises 15 residues. DNA for the CDR3: TGTGCCAGCAGTTACCTCGGTGGAGGAATCACTGAAGCTTTCTTT. Amino acid sequence: CASSYLGGGITEAFF.

The J gene is TRBJ2-3, the V gene TRBV28, with 7 bases identical to TRBD2. The junction had 8 bases not matched to a gene; V was cut back by 1 base and J by 1 base. CDR3 length equals 17 residues. The germline gives CDR1 MDHEN, CDR2 SYDVKM. CDR3 sequence reads: CASSLLPGGGGTDTQYF. Here the CDR3 DNA reads TGTGCCAGCAGTTTATTGCCCGGGGGAGGGGGCACAGATACGCAGTATTTT.

The rearrangement uses TRBV28 and TRBJ2-3; perhaps TRBD2 as D (5 bases). This CDR3 is built from 13 residues. The germline V gene has CDR1 MDHEN and CDR2 SYDVKM. V lost 3 bases and J 7 bases, leaving 11 bases between the germline ends. The CDR3 DNA follows: TGTGCCAGCAGTTTGGAGGCTTTGTATACGCAGTATTTT. It is translated as CASSLEALYTQYF.

This chain links TRBV5-1 with TRBJ2-1; D could derive from TRBD1 or TRBD2 (5 bases each). In germline, CDR1 is SGHRS, CDR2 YFSETQ. The CDR3 contains 14 residues. V was shortened by 5 bases and J by 7 bases, with 16 bases between the two germline ends. CDR3 sequence (DNA): TGCGCCAGCAGTTTTGGGGGAGTGTGGAATGAGCAGTTCTTC. Protein sequence: CASSFGGVWNEQFF.

The chain recombines TRBV5-6 with TRBJ2-1, with 8 bases lining up with TRBD2. The CDR3 is 15 amino acids. Trimming took 2 bases from V and 6 from J; bases not matched to a gene: 7. Per germline, CDR1 SGHDT and CDR2 YYEEEE. CDR3 DNA: TGTGCCAGCAGCTTAGCGGGAGCTCGGGCCAATGAGCAGTTCTTC. Its translation is CASSLAGARANEQFF.

The chain joins TRBV2 to TRBJ2-1; 7 bases match TRBD1. V was clipped by 5 bases and J by 8 bases; unmatched bases: 15. The V gene's germline CDR1 is SNHLY and CDR2 FYNNEI. This CDR3 is built from 16 residues. CDR3 DNA sequence: TGTGCCAGCAGTCGATTAAAACAGGGGCCTGTGGATGAGCAGTTCTTC. Protein product: CASSRLKQGPVDEQFF.

J is TRBJ2-3 and V is TRBV28; possibly TRBD2 for D (5 bases). Germline V CDR1 and CDR2: MDHEN, SYDVKM. The CDR3 loop spans 15 amino acids. Trimming took off 7 bases at V and 5 bases at J, with 19 bases between the two ends. In DNA form, the CDR3 reads TGTGCCAGCACCATAACGCAGAATCGGGGAGATACGCAGTATTTT. It translates to CASTITQNRGDTQYF.

The chain carries TRBV13 and TRBJ2-7; D is undetermined. The CDR3 contains 15 residues. The V end lost 6 bases, the J end lost 4 bases, and 19 bases lay between the germline ends. Germline-derived CDR1 and CDR2 are PRHDT and FYEKMQ (reference sequence). CDR3: CASRRSATQPYEQYF. CDR3 sequence (DNA): TGTGCCAGCAGACGCTCAGCCACCCAGCCTTACGAGCAGTACTTC. Supplemented by reference TRBV13 and TRBJ2-7, the full variable domain reads AAGVIQSPRHLIKEKRETATLKCYPIPRHDTVYWYQQGPGQDPQFLISFYEKMQSDKGSIPDRFSAQQFSDYHSELNMSSLELGDSALYFCASRRSATQPYEQYFGPGTRLTVT.

The chain joins TRBV2 to TRBJ2-1; TRBD2 agrees at 14 bases. Looked up from germline, CDR1 is SNHLY and CDR2 is FYNNEI. This CDR3 has 15 amino acids. J was trimmed by 4 bases and V by 6 bases; bases with no gene match: 2. The CDR3 nucleotides read TGTGCCAGCAGCGGGACTAGCGGGGGTTACAATGAGCAGTTCTTC. Translating gives CASSGTSGGYNEQFF. The whole variable domain, remainder taken from reference TRBV2 and TRBJ2-1, is EPEVTQTPSHQVTQMGQEVILRCVPISNHLYFYWYRQILGQKVEFLVSFYNNEISEKSEIFDDQFSVERPDGSNFTLKIRSTKLEDSAMYFCASSGTSGGYNEQFFGPGTRLTVL.

The genes are TRBV7-9 and TRBJ2-7; 10 nucleotides line up with TRBD1. CDR3 length: 14 residues. V shed 5 bases and J 5 bases; nucleotides not matched to a gene: 6. Germline V gene data show CDR1 as SEHNR and CDR2 as FQNEAQ (reference sequence). For the CDR3, the DNA is TGTGCCAGCAGCCCCGGGACAGGGGCTGACGAGCAGTACTTC. Its protein is CASSPGTGADEQYF. The full variable domain, rest sourced from reference TRBV7-9 and TRBJ2-7, is DTGVSQNPRHKITKRGQNVTFRCDPISEHNRLYWYRQTLGQGPEFLTYFQNEAQLEKSRLLSDRFSAERPKGSFSTLEIQRTEQGDSAMYLCASSPGTGADEQYFGPGTRLTVT.

This clone occurred once. V gene TRBV6-1 combines with J gene TRBJ1-1, with D uncertain. The CDR3 loop spans 11 amino acids. Deletions cut 8 bases from V and 0 bases from J, with 4 bases between. Germline CDR1 is MNHNS and CDR2 is SASEGT. The CDR3 DNA reads TGTGCCAGCGAAATGAACACTGAAGCTTTCTTT. It encodes CASEMNTEAFF.

The chain has TRBV4-2 and TRBJ2-7, with 7 bases matching TRBD2. The V and J ends lost 0 bases and 2 bases, in that order; junction bases with no gene match: 7. Germline V gene sequence: CDR1 LGHNA, CDR2 YNFKEQ. This CDR3 has 16 amino acids. CDR3 region: CASSQDPWEGPYEQYF. CDR3 nucleotide sequence: TGTGCCAGCAGCCAAGATCCGTGGGAGGGCCCCTACGAGCAGTACTTC.

The rearrangement links TRBV19 to TRBJ1-5; maybe TRBD1 (6 bases). V lost 6 bases and J 5 bases, leaving 20 bases between the germline ends. Germline V gene data show CDR1 as LNHDA and CDR2 as SQIVND (reference sequence). The CDR3 covers 16 residues. CDR3 in DNA: TGTGCCAGTAGCACTCAAACAGGGCTGTTTTATCAGCCCCAGCATTTT. Its protein product is CASSTQTGLFYQPQHF. Combining the CDR3 with reference TRBV19 and TRBJ1-5 gives the whole variable domain DGGITQSPKYLFRKEGQNVTLSCEQNLNHDAMYWYRQDPGQGLRLIYYSQIVNDFQKGDIAEGYSVSREKKESFPLTVTSAQKNPTAFYLCASSTQTGLFYQPQHFGDGTRLSIL.

The chain uses TRBV7-9 and TRBJ2-7; 7 bases align to TRBD1. V dropped 5 bases and J dropped 3; count of bases not matched to a gene: 10. This CDR3 contains 15 residues. Germline CDR1 and CDR2: SEHNR and FQNEAQ (reference sequence). The CDR3 DNA reads TGTGCCAGCAGCGATGGACAGGCAAGCGACTACGAGCAGTACTTC. As protein: CASSDGQASDYEQYF.

The rearrangement joins TRBV10-1 to TRBJ2-3; a weak D match, TRBD2 (6 bases). CDR1 is WNHNN, CDR2 SYGVQD, per germline (reference sequence). This CDR3 comprises 17 residues. Trimming shortened V by 3 bases and J by 2 bases, and 18 bases separated the two germline ends. The CDR3 region is CASSDGRLGLNTDTQYF. In nucleotides, the CDR3 is TGCGCCAGCAGTGACGGCCGACTCGGACTAAACACAGATACGCAGTATTTT.